The next 27 T cell receptor beta chains were all read from a single sample in a study of blood T cells in healthy people across ages. Alongside a J-beta primer mix, a sample-barcoded 5' primer served in a second PCR lasting about 6 to 12 cycles. TCRdb called the 5' RACE reads again in MiXCR, with one record for every CDR3 protein. The data show some 1,500,000 distinct CDR3 sequences, approximately 42% seen once. Input material: blood. These receptors were obtained from a woman aged 18-29 years in good health.

This clonotype has just a few counts. The chain carries TRBV6-2 or TRBV6-3 and TRBJ2-1, with 14 positions matching TRBD2. Germline V lookup: CDR1 MNHEY, CDR2 SVGEGT. This CDR3 spans 16 amino acids. The ends lost 5 bases at V and 8 bases at J; junction bases unmatched: 8. CDR3 bases: TGTGCCAGCAGTCCGGGACTAGCGGGAGTTGTCTATGAGCAGTTCTTC. Translated: CASSPGLAGVVYEQFF.

This clonotype was detected a few times. The chain employs TRBV27 and TRBJ2-6; D not certain. CDR3 length: 18 amino acids. Between the trimmed V and J ends, which lost 5 bases and 5 bases, there was a span of 22 bases. Germline CDR1 reads MNHEY; CDR2 reads SMNVEV (reference sequence). The CDR3 sequence: CASSPKFLGVFRANVLTF. The CDR3 DNA reads TGTGCCAGCAGTCCTAAGTTTTTGGGCGTCTTTCGGGCCAACGTCCTGACTTTC.

The sample holds many counts of this clonotype. This chain links TRBV27 with TRBJ2-1, with 7 nucleotides matching TRBD2. Germline values: CDR1 MNHEY, CDR2 SMNVEV (reference sequence). V was pared by 5 bases and J by 9 bases, with 7 bases of the junction left unmatched. The CDR3 consists of 13 residues. CDR3 amino acids: CASSPTSAGEQFF. The CDR3 nucleotides read TGTGCCAGCAGTCCCACTAGCGCGGGTGAGCAGTTCTTC.

This chain connects TRBV7-6 to TRBJ2-5; D possibly matches TRBD1 or TRBD2 (5 bases each). The V end lost 2 bases, the J end lost 7 bases, and 14 bases lay between the germline ends. Per germline, CDR1 SGHVS and CDR2 FNYEAQ. The CDR3 sequence is 14 residues long. CDR3 nucleotide sequence: TGTGCCAGCAGCTTATCGGGACCCTCGGGGACCCAGTACTTC. Encoded protein: CASSLSGPSGTQYF.

The J gene is TRBJ2-1, the V gene TRBV18; D tentatively reads TRBD1 or TRBD2 (5 bases each). The germline gives CDR1 KGHSH, CDR2 LQKENI. V lost 6 bases, J lost 8 bases, and 5 bases lay in between. The CDR3 contains 10 residues. In DNA form, the CDR3 reads TGTGCCAGCTCGGGGGATGAGCAGTTCTTC. Its translation: CASSGDEQFF.

This clonotype was counted at least ten times. The V and J genes are TRBV20-1 and TRBJ2-7; 11 nucleotides align to TRBD2. The CDR3 runs 13 residues. Germline assignment: CDR1 DFQATT and CDR2 SNEGSKA (reference sequence). The trim removed 5 bases at V and 2 bases at J, leaving 2 bases unmatched. In DNA, the CDR3 is TGCAGTGCTGGGGGACTAGCGGCCTACGAGCAGTACTTC. Translation gives CSAGGLAAYEQYF.

This clonotype showed up just a few times. The chain links TRBV5-1 to TRBJ2-3; D not certain. The CDR3 totals 15 residues. V dropped 2 bases and J dropped 3 bases, with 13 bases sitting between them. Germline V gives CDR1 SGHRS, CDR2 YFSETQ. Here the CDR3 DNA reads TGCGCCAGCAGCTTCAGCAGCCCCGGGACAGATACGCAGTATTTT. Translation: CASSFSSPGTDTQYF.

This chain uses TRBV19 with TRBJ2-5; D might be TRBD2 (6 bases). The V and J ends lost 2 bases and 2 bases respectively, with 12 bases between them. Looked up from germline, CDR1 is LNHDA and CDR2 is SQIVND (reference sequence). The CDR3 is 15 amino acids. The CDR3 DNA reads TGTGCCAGTAGTATACCAGGCCGGGGGCAAGAGACCCAGTACTTC. This encodes CASSIPGRGQETQYF.

The chain uses TRBV11-2 and TRBJ2-5; 13 nucleotides align to TRBD2. V shed 6 bases, J shed 2 bases, and the junction held 6 bases outside the gene matches. The CDR3 has 16 residues. Germline-derived CDR1 and CDR2 are SGHAT and FQNNGV. The CDR3 spells CASRRPGLAGQETQYF. The DNA for the CDR3 is TGTGCCAGCAGGCGTCCGGGACTAGCGGGACAAGAGACCCAGTACTTC.

The chain recombines TRBV11-2 with TRBJ2-7; 8 bases are shared with TRBD1. Germline trimming cut 3 bases from V and 3 bases from J; bases unmatched to any gene: 7. The CDR3 spans 15 residues. Germline V gene sequence: CDR1 SGHAT, CDR2 FQNNGV. The CDR3 coding sequence is TGTGCCAGCAGCTTGCTAGGACAGGGCATCTACGAGCAGTACTTC. It translates to CASSLLGQGIYEQYF.

This sequence joins TRBV25-1 and TRBJ2-5; 7 bases are shared with TRBD1. The CDR3 sequence is 15 residues long. Germline assignment: CDR1 MGHDK and CDR2 SYGVNS. The J segment lost 1 base and the V segment lost 8 bases, leaving 10 bases of the junction unmatched. The CDR3 DNA reads as TGTGCCAGCCAACCTCGGGGACAGCCCCAAGAGACCCAGTACTTC. This encodes CASQPRGQPQETQYF.

This clonotype was detected many times. A much larger clone differs from this one at a single base, so this may be a read error. This chain links TRBV2 with TRBJ2-1; D is ambiguous. Per the germline V gene, CDR1 is SNHLY and CDR2 is FYNNEI. The CDR3 loop spans 13 amino acids. V was trimmed by 5 bases and J by 9 bases, leaving 14 bases between them. CDR3 sequence (DNA): TGTGCCAGCAGTTGTAATTGGGGAACTGAGCAGTTCTTC. Encoded protein: CASSCNWGTEQFF.

This clonotype has only one observation. The chain combines TRBV7-9 with TRBJ1-5; D ambiguous. The germline CDR1 and CDR2 sequences are SEHNR and FQNEAQ (reference sequence). This CDR3 comprises 12 residues. The CDR3 is CAGGAPNQPQHF. The DNA of the CDR3 is TGTGCAGGCGGAGCGCCCAATCAGCCCCAGCATTTT. Looking up the rest from reference TRBV7-9 and TRBJ1-5 gives the full variable domain: DTGVSQNPRHKITKRGQNVTFRCDPISEHNRLYWYRQTLGQGPEFLTYFQNEAQLEKSRLLSDRFSAERPKGSFSTLEIQRTEQGDSAMYLCAGGAPNQPQHFGDGTRLSIL.

V usage is TRBV20-1 and J usage is TRBJ1-2; weak D call: TRBD1 (5 bases). The germline V and J ends were trimmed by 6 bases and 4 bases, with 18 bases remaining between them. The CDR3 contains 14 residues. Germline CDR1 reads DFQATT; CDR2 reads SNEGSKA (reference sequence). CDR3 region: CSARATASGYGYTF. CDR3 nucleotides: TGCAGTGCCCGAGCGACAGCCTCTGGCTATGGCTACACCTTC.

The V call is TRBV29-1, the J call TRBJ1-2, with a possible D match to TRBD1 (5 bases). The V gene lost 4 bases and the J gene lost 6 bases, with 12 bases spanning the gap. There are 12 residues in the CDR3. Germline V CDR1 and CDR2: SQVTM, ANQGSEA. CDR3 region: CSVAPQGDGYTF. The CDR3 DNA follows: TGCAGCGTTGCCCCCCAGGGAGATGGCTACACCTTC.

This clonotype was observed a few times. The chain has TRBV29-1 and TRBJ1-2; D is unresolved. This CDR3 contains 15 residues. Trimming left V 0 bases short and J 6 bases short, with 17 bases between. Germline-derived CDR1 and CDR2 are SQVTM and ANQGSEA. The CDR3 DNA follows: TGCAGCGTTGAAGACCTGAGGGTGTTGAGTCATGGCTACACCTTC. The encoded protein is CSVEDLRVLSHGYTF.

This clonotype was detected only a few times. This chain joins TRBV2 and TRBJ1-1, with 10 bases fitting TRBD1. The junction had 8 bases not matched to a gene; V was cut back by 6 bases and J by 4 bases. The CDR3 has 15 residues. Looked up from germline, CDR1 is SNHLY and CDR2 is FYNNEI. CDR3 DNA: TGTGCCAGCAGCCCGTCAAGGACAGGGGGCACTGAAGCTTTCTTT. It translates to CASSPSRTGGTEAFF.

This clonotype was seen more than once but under ten times. The CDR3, as DNA: TGTGCCACCAGCAGGGGGGCAGGAAAACTCCGGAAAAGCTATGGCTACACCTTC. As protein: CATSRGAGKLRKSYGYTF. This chain uses TRBV24-1 with TRBJ1-2, with 7 bases identical to TRBD1. Germline values: CDR1 KGHDR, CDR2 SFDVKD. Germline trimming cut 7 bases from V and 4 bases from J; bases unmatched to any gene: 20. The CDR3 runs to 18 residues.

This clonotype was found once. The V and J genes are TRBV5-1 and TRBJ2-1; 7 bases are shared with TRBD2. The CDR3 consists of 15 residues. Germline CDR1 SGHRS, CDR2 YFSETQ. The junction had 7 bases not matched to a gene; V was cut back by 7 bases and J by 0 bases. CDR3 protein: CASGSGTSSYNEQFF. CDR3 nucleotide sequence: TGCGCCAGCGGCAGCGGGACGAGCTCCTACAATGAGCAGTTCTTC.

V usage is TRBV30 and J usage is TRBJ2-5; 15 bases are shared with TRBD2. CDR3 length: 14 amino acids. CDR1 is GTSNPN and CDR2 is SVGIG in the germline V gene (reference sequence). The junction had 12 bases not matched to a gene; V was cut back by 8 bases and J by 11 bases. This chain's CDR3 is CARTSGRAGNEQYF. The CDR3 region has the DNA TGTGCCCGGACTAGCGGGAGGGCCGGCAATGAGCAGTACTTC.

This clonotype was detected a few times. The V gene is TRBV5-1, the J gene TRBJ2-7; D is ambiguous. The V end lost 1 base, the J end lost 0 bases, and 8 bases lay between the germline ends. This CDR3 is built from 14 residues. The germline V gene has CDR1 SGHRS and CDR2 YFSETQ. The CDR3 region has the DNA TGCGCCAGCAGCTTGTGGGGAACCTCCTACGAGCAGTACTTC. This translates into CASSLWGTSYEQYF.

The chain links TRBV20-1 to TRBJ2-1, with 7 bases aligning to TRBD1. The CDR3 covers 13 residues. The ends lost 6 bases at V and 2 bases at J; junction bases unmatched: 4. The germline CDR1 and CDR2 sequences are DFQATT and SNEGSKA (reference sequence). Written as DNA, the CDR3 is TGCAGTGCCGGGACAGAGGCCTACAATGAGCAGTTCTTC. The encoded protein is CSAGTEAYNEQFF.

This chain uses TRBV11-1 with TRBJ2-1; TRBD2 matches at 10 bases. The germline CDR1 and CDR2 sequences are SGHAT and FQDESV (reference sequence). V lost 6 bases, J lost 5 bases, and 10 bases stayed unmatched. There are 16 residues in the CDR3. CDR3 residues: CASSHSLAGVDNEQFF. The CDR3 nucleotides read TGTGCCAGCAGTCACAGTCTAGCGGGAGTGGACAATGAGCAGTTCTTC.

This clonotype was counted a few times. This CDR3 reads CATSRDASGSSYEQYF. CDR3 bases: TGTGCCACCAGCAGAGATGCTAGCGGGTCTTCCTACGAGCAGTACTTC. The chain has TRBV15 and TRBJ2-5, with 8 positions matching TRBD2. The J call could be wrong; TRBJ2-7 is a better fit for the DNA end. The CDR3 extends over 16 amino acids. Germline values: CDR1 LNHNV, CDR2 YYDKDF (reference sequence).

This clonotype was counted only a few times. The chain employs TRBV28 and TRBJ1-2; 8 nucleotides agree with TRBD1. This CDR3 is built from 15 residues. The J segment lost 7 bases and the V segment lost 2 bases, leaving 9 bases of the junction unmatched. CDR1 is MDHEN and CDR2 is SYDVKM in the germline V gene. The CDR3 DNA follows: TGTGCCAGCAGTTTACCTCAAGGACAGGGCTCTGGCTACACCTTC. Amino acids: CASSLPQGQGSGYTF.

This chain links TRBV18 with TRBJ1-2; 7 nucleotides match TRBD1. This CDR3 has 16 residues. The V gene's germline CDR1 is KGHSH and CDR2 LQKENI. J gave up 7 bases and V 2 bases, and 13 bases lay outside the gene matches. The CDR3 loop is CASSPGRDSALPGYTF. The CDR3 DNA sequence: TGTGCCAGCTCACCAGGCCGGGACAGTGCCCTCCCTGGCTACACCTTC.

This clonotype has only a few counts. This sequence joins TRBV24-1 and TRBJ2-3; 10 nucleotides agree with TRBD2. This CDR3 contains 12 residues. CDR1 and CDR2 from the germline V gene are KGHDR and SFDVKD. With 5 bases clipped from V and 9 bases from J, the junction kept 1 base outside the gene matches. The CDR3 bases are TGTGCCACCAGTGCTAGCGGGAGCACGCAGTATTTT. Its protein is CATSASGSTQYF.